This passage covers 18 T cell receptor beta chains from one sample sequenced in a study of shared clonotypes between healthy human individuals. The protocol was immunoSEQ multiplex PCR, while the TCRdb copy is restricted to in-frame clones and leaves out a portion. The sample shows nearly 2 million clones, over 85% of them seen only once. The naive CD8 fraction comprised CD45RO-negative cells positively selected for CCR7 and excluded terminally differentiated effector memory CD45RA+ cells. Sequences were obtained from naive CD8+ T cells sorted from blood. These receptors originate from a man aged 18 to 29 in good health.

The V and J genes are TRBV4-1 and TRBJ2-3; unclear D gene. The CDR3 is 15 residues long. The germline V gene encodes CDR1 MGHRA and CDR2 YSYEKL. Trimming removed 0 bases at V and 7 bases at J, with 14 bases between. CDR3 sequence: CASSQDDRSMNTQYF. CDR3 DNA: TGCGCCAGCAGCCAAGATGATCGAAGTATGAATACGCAGTATTTT.

This chain connects TRBV10-1 to TRBJ2-2; 7 bases agree with TRBD1. The CDR3 length is 13 residues. CDR1 and CDR2 from the germline V gene are WNHNN and SYGVQD (reference sequence). The ends lost 10 bases at V and 5 bases at J; junction bases unmatched: 7. The CDR3 sequence: CATEKQGTGELFF. The CDR3 DNA is TGCGCCACGGAGAAACAGGGGACCGGGGAGCTGTTTTTT.

The chain is built from TRBV19 and TRBJ2-7; 8 nucleotides agree with TRBD2. This CDR3 spans 14 amino acids. The germline CDR1 and CDR2 sequences are LNHDA and SQIVND (reference sequence). The V gene end was trimmed by 5 bases and the J gene end by 3 bases; junction bases not matched to a gene: 6. CDR3 nucleotide sequence: TGTGCCAGTAGTCCCGGACTAGCCCACTACGAGCAGTACTTC. Its translation is CASSPGLAHYEQYF.

The chain carries TRBV9 and TRBJ1-2, with unresolved D. V shed 0 bases and J shed 8 bases, with 5 bases lying between them. This CDR3 has 11 amino acids. CDR1 and CDR2 from the germline V gene are SGDLS and YYNGEE. DNA for the CDR3: TGTGCCAGCAGCGTAGCGGGCGGCTACACCTTC. This gives the protein CASSVAGGYTF.

The chain couples TRBV9 to TRBJ2-1; 10 positions match TRBD2. This CDR3 comprises 16 residues. Germline-derived CDR1 and CDR2 are SGDLS and YYNGEE. The trim removed 4 bases at V and 7 bases at J, leaving 11 bases unmatched. CDR3 DNA sequence: TGTGCCAGCAGCCCCCCAGCGGGGGGGCGTTGGAATGAGCAGTTCTTC. Its protein product is CASSPPAGGRWNEQFF.

The gene calls are TRBV9 and TRBJ2-7; TRBD1 matches 7 bases. Germline loops: CDR1 SGDLS, CDR2 YYNGEE. The CDR3 is made up of 14 amino acids. Germline trimming cut 3 bases from V and 2 bases from J; bases unmatched to any gene: 5. In nucleotides, the CDR3 is TGTGCCAGCAGCGACGGACAGGTCGCCTACGAGCAGTACTTC. It codes for CASSDGQVAYEQYF.

The rearrangement uses TRBV5-1 and TRBJ2-3; the match to TRBD2 covers 11 bases. CDR1 SGHRS and CDR2 YFSETQ come from the germline V gene. This CDR3 comprises 17 residues. The trim removed 2 bases at V and 2 bases at J, leaving 7 bases unmatched. Here the CDR3 DNA reads TGCGCCAGCAGCTTCTGGACTAGCGGGCAACACACAGATACGCAGTATTTT. Translation gives CASSFWTSGQHTDTQYF. Filled out from reference TRBV5-1 and TRBJ2-3, the complete variable domain reads KAGVTQTPRYLIKTRGQQVTLSCSPISGHRSVSWYQQTPGQGLQFLFEYFSETQRNKGNFPGRFSGRQFSNSRSEMNVSTLELGDSALYLCASSFWTSGQHTDTQYFGPGTRLTVL.

This rearrangement joins TRBV30 to TRBJ1-6; TRBD1 matches at 9 bases. Germline assignment: CDR1 GTSNPN and CDR2 SVGIG (reference sequence). The junction had 9 bases not matched to a gene; V was cut back by 5 bases and J by 10 bases. The CDR3 extends over 14 amino acids. The CDR3 sequence: CAWETTGGRSPLHF. DNA for the CDR3: TGTGCCTGGGAGACCACAGGGGGCAGGTCACCCCTCCACTTT.

The table lists this clone with a few counts. The chain employs TRBV19 and TRBJ1-6; D call uncertain. Germline-derived CDR1 and CDR2 are LNHDA and SQIVND (reference sequence). CDR3 length: 15 amino acids. V dropped 2 bases and J dropped 6 bases, with 11 bases sitting between them. CDR3 loop: CASSISGEGNSPLHF. The DNA for the CDR3 is TGTGCCAGTAGTATAAGCGGTGAAGGTAATTCACCCCTCCACTTT. Full variable domain (missing parts from reference TRBV19 and TRBJ1-6): DGGITQSPKYLFRKEGQNVTLSCEQNLNHDAMYWYRQDPGQGLRLIYYSQIVNDFQKGDIAEGYSVSREKKESFPLTVTSAQKNPTAFYLCASSISGEGNSPLHFGNGTRLTVT.

This clone was observed a single time. This sequence joins TRBV27 and TRBJ1-5; no clear D gene. V lost 8 bases to trimming and J lost 6 bases, with 23 bases between them. The germline gives CDR1 MNHEY, CDR2 SMNVEV (reference sequence). CDR3 length: 16 amino acids. CDR3 coding DNA: TGTGCCAGCGCGACTTCCTTGGGTGAGATCGGTCAGCCCCAGCATTTT. The encoded protein is CASATSLGEIGQPQHF.

The V gene is TRBV4-1, the J gene TRBJ1-1; perhaps TRBD1 as D (6 bases). This CDR3 is 14 amino acids long. Trimming removed 3 bases at V and 2 bases at J, with 10 bases between. CDR1 is MGHRA and CDR2 is YSYEKL in the germline V gene. The CDR3 DNA reads TGCGCCAGCAGCCAGAGACAGGATAACACTGAAGCTTTCTTT. Its protein is CASSQRQDNTEAFF.

The chain employs TRBV28 and TRBJ2-7; 8 bases fit TRBD1. Germline-derived CDR1 and CDR2 are MDHEN and SYDVKM. The CDR3 runs to 13 residues. J gave up 4 bases and V 8 bases, and 7 bases lay outside the gene matches. CDR3 coding DNA: TGTGCCAGCGGAGCAGGGGGCACGTACGAGCAGTACTTC. As protein: CASGAGGTYEQYF.

CDR3 loop: CASSIDNYGYTF. The CDR3 DNA reads as TGTGCCAGTAGTATCGATAACTATGGCTACACCTTC. The V call is TRBV19, the J call TRBJ1-2; D is ambiguous. CDR3 size: 12 residues. In germline, CDR1 is LNHDA, CDR2 SQIVND (reference sequence). Trimming left V 3 bases short and J 1 base short, with 3 bases between.

The chain uses TRBV13 and TRBJ2-3; TRBD2 agrees at 8 bases. With V trimmed by 4 bases and J by 0 bases, 3 bases remained unmatched. Germline V gives CDR1 PRHDT, CDR2 FYEKMQ (reference sequence). The CDR3 runs 15 residues. The CDR3 protein is CASSYGTRSTDTQYF. CDR3 nucleotides: TGTGCCAGCAGCTACGGGACTAGAAGCACAGATACGCAGTATTTT.

V usage is TRBV27 and J usage is TRBJ2-5; the D gene is possibly TRBD2 (6 bases). The CDR3 consists of 15 residues. V dropped 5 bases and J dropped 4 bases, with 17 bases sitting between them. CDR1 is MNHEY, CDR2 SMNVEV, per germline (reference sequence). CDR3 DNA: TGTGCCAGCAGTCTCGGGACTCAAGGGGCAGAGACCCAGTACTTC. Translating gives CASSLGTQGAETQYF.

The J gene is TRBJ2-7, the V gene TRBV4-3, with TRBD2 matching 9 bases. The CDR3 runs to 16 residues. With V trimmed by 0 bases and J by 3 bases, 6 bases remained unmatched. Germline V gene sequence: CDR1 LGHNA, CDR2 YSLEER. The CDR3 region is CASSQDVLAGFYEQYF. CDR3 sequence (DNA): TGCGCCAGCAGCCAAGATGTCCTAGCGGGGTTCTACGAGCAGTACTTC.

V and J are TRBV6-5 and TRBJ2-7, with TRBD2 identical over 8 bases. This CDR3 is built from 14 residues. CDR1 is MNHEY, CDR2 SVGAGI, per germline. Trimming took 2 bases from V and 7 from J; bases not matched to a gene: 7. CDR3 in amino acids: CASSYREGTREQYF. CDR3 DNA: TGTGCCAGCAGTTACCGGGAGGGGACGCGGGAGCAGTACTTC.

This chain uses TRBV6-1 with TRBJ2-7, with D maybe TRBD2 (6 bases). This CDR3 comprises 15 residues. Germline-derived CDR1 and CDR2 are MNHNS and SASEGT. V was shortened by 2 bases and J by 6 bases, with 17 bases between the two germline ends. Here the CDR3 DNA reads TGTGCCAGCAGTGAATGGGCGGGGCAGACTGGCGAGCAGTACTTC. Protein sequence: CASSEWAGQTGEQYF.